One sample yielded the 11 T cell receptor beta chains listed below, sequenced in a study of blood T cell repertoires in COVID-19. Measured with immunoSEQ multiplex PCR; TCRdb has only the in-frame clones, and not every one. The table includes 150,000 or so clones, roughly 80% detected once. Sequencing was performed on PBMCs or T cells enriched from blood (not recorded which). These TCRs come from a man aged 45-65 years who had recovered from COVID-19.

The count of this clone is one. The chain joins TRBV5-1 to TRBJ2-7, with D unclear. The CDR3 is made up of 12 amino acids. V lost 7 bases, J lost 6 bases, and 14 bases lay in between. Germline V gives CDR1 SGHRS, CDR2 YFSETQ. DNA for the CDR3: TGCGCCAGCCTAACGAACTCCGGCGAGCAGTACTTC. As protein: CASLTNSGEQYF.

CDR3 region: CASSEQVGRYGYTF. In nucleotides, the CDR3 is TGTGCCAGCAGTGAACAGGTCGGCAGGTATGGCTACACCTTC. This chain links TRBV2 with TRBJ1-2, with D unclear. The germline V and J ends were trimmed by 2 bases and 5 bases, with 12 bases remaining between them. The CDR3 sequence is 14 residues long. Looked up from germline, CDR1 is SNHLY and CDR2 is FYNNEI.

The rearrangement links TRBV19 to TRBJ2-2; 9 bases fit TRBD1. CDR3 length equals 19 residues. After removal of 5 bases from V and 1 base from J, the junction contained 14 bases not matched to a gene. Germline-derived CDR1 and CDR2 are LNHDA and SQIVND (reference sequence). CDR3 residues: CASSRLTGQGPKNTGELFF. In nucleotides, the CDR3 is TGTGCCAGTAGTCGGCTAACGGGACAGGGTCCCAAGAACACCGGGGAGCTGTTTTTT. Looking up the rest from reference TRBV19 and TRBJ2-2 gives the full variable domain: DGGITQSPKYLFRKEGQNVTLSCEQNLNHDAMYWYRQDPGQGLRLIYYSQIVNDFQKGDIAEGYSVSREKKESFPLTVTSAQKNPTAFYLCASSRLTGQGPKNTGELFFGEGSRLTVL.

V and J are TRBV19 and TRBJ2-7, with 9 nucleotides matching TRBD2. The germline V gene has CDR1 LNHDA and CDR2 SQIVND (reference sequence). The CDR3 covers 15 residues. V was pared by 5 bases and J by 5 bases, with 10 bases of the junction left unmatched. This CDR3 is CASSPYSGTSNEQYF. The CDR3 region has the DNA TGTGCCAGTAGTCCATACAGCGGGACTAGCAACGAGCAGTACTTC.

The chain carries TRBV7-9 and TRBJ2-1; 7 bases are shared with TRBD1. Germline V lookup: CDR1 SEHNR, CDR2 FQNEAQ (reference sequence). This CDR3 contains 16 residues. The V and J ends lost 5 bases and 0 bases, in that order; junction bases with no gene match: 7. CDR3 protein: CASSRGQSGSYNEQFF. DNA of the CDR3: TGTGCCAGCAGCAGGGGACAGTCTGGCTCCTACAATGAGCAGTTCTTC.

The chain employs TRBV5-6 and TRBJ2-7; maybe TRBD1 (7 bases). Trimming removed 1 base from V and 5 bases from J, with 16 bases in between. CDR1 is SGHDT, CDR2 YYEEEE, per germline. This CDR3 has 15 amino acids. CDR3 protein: CASSLYQGGSDEQYF. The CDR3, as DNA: TGTGCCAGCAGCTTGTACCAGGGGGGTTCCGACGAGCAGTACTTC. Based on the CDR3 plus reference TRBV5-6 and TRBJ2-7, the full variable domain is DAGVTQSPTHLIKTRGQQVTLRCSPKSGHDTVSWYQQALGQGPQFIFQYYEEEERQRGNFPDRFSGHQFPNYSSELNVNALLLGDSALYLCASSLYQGGSDEQYFGPGTRLTVT.

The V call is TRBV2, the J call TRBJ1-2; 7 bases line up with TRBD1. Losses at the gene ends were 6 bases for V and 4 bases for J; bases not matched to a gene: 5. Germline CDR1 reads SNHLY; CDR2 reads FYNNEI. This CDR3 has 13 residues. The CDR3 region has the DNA TGTGCCAGCAGGGGGACAGAACGCTATGGCTACACCTTC. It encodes CASRGTERYGYTF.

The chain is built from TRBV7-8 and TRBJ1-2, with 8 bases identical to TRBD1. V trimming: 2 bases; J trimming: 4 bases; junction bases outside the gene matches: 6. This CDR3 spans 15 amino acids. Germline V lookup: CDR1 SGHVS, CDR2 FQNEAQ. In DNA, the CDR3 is TGTGCCAGCAGCTTAAGACAGGGGTCGGGCTATGGCTACACCTTC. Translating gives CASSLRQGSGYGYTF.

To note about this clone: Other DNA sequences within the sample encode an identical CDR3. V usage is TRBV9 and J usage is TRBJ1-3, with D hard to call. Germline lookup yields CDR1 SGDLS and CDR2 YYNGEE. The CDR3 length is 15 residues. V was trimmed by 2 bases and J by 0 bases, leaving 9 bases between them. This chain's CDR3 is CASSVSGSSGNTIYF. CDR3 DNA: TGTGCCAGCAGCGTGTCAGGTTCCTCTGGAAACACCATATATTTT.

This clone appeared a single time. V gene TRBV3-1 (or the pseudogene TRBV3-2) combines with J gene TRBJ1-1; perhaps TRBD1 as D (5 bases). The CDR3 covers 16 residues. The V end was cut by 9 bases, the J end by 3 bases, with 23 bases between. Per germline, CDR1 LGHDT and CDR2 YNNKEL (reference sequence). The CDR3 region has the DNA TGTGCCAGTACCCTCCGAGCCCCGGACACGGACACTGAAGCTTTCTTT. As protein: CASTLRAPDTDTEAFF.

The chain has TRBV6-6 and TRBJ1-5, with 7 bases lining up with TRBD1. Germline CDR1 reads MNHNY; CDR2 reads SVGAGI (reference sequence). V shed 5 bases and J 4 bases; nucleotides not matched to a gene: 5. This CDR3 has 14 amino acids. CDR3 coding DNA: TGTGCCAGCAGTGGGGACAGCTTTAATCAGCCCCAGCATTTT. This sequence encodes CASSGDSFNQPQHF.